This paragraph covers one T cell receptor (beta chain) sequence. The antigen is unknown. This sample was included in a study of T cell responses to AZD1222 COVID-19 vaccine. Trimming removed 2 bases at V and 4 bases at J, with 11 bases between. The CDR3 runs to 14 residues. Germline CDR1 MNHNY, CDR2 SVGAGI (reference sequence). Study outcomes and limitations: Compared with day 0, the breadth and depth of the Spike-specific TCR repertoire rose significantly after two doses of AZD1222. In the spike-specific TCR repertoire, nearly half reportedly target unmutated variant regions.

The protocol was immunoSEQ multiplex PCR, while the TCRdb copy is restricted to in-frame clones and leaves out a portion. The sample lists some 99,000 clones, 91% occurring once. The TCR sequence derives from an adult in good health. V and J are TRBV6-6 and TRBJ1-2; weak D call: TRBD1 (6 bases). Here the sequenced sample was peripheral blood, taken on day 0 of AZD1222 vaccination. The CDR3 here is CASSYEGGGYGYTF. The CDR3 DNA sequence: TGTGCCAGCAGTTACGAGGGGGGGGGCTATGGCTACACCTTC.